This T cell receptor beta chain was obtained from a study of PD-1 blockade in classical Hodgkin lymphoma. Produced via immunoSEQ multiplex PCR; TCRdb's table is partial and in-frame only. The sample shows almost 85,000 clones, approximately 91% of them seen only once. All the patients suffered relapse after autologous stem cell transplantation, and brentuximab vedotin exposure differed. Turning to this clone: Antigen: not known.

Notes on the study in general: Prior to therapy, complete responders displayed diversity much like that of newly diagnosed patients. As was reported, newly diagnosed patients showed lower baseline TCR diversity than healthy donors did. Some patients started nivolumab under 1 year after ASCT, and they were excluded.

The sequence came from a human donor with classical Hodgkin lymphoma. Specimen: peripheral blood mononuclear cells (PBMCs), collected at baseline.

As DNA, the CDR3 is TGTGCCAGCAGCCAAAACCGAATCGGGACGGGAAGCTCCTACGAGCAGTACTTC. Translation: CASSQNRIGTGSSYEQYF. The chain carries TRBV14 and TRBJ2-7, with D perhaps being TRBD1 or TRBD2 (5 bases each). Germline CDR1 SGHDN, CDR2 FVKESK. This CDR3 comprises 18 residues. Between the trimmed V and J ends, which lost 2 bases and 0 bases, there was a span of 20 bases.